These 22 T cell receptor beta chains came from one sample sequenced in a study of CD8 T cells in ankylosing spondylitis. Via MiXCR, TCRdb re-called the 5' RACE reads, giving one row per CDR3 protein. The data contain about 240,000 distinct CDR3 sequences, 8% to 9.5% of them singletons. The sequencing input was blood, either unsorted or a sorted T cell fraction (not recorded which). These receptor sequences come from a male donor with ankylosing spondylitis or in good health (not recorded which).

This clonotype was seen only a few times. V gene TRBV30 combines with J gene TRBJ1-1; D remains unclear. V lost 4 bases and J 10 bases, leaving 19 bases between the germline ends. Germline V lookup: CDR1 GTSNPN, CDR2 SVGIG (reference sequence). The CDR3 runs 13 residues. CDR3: CAWTGRPGSIAFF. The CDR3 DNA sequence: TGTGCCTGGACCGGAAGACCCGGGTCTATAGCTTTCTTT.

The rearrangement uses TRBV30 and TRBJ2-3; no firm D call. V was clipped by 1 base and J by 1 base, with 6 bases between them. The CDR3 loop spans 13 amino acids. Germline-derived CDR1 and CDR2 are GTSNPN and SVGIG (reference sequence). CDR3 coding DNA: TGTGCCTGGAGTGGAGCCCGCACAGATACGCAGTATTTT. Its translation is CAWSGARTDTQYF.

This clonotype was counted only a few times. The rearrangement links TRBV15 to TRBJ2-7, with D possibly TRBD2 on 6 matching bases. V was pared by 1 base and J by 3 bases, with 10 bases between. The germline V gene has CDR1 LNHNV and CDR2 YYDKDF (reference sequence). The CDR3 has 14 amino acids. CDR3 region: CATSRGGEDYEQYF. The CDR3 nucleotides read TGTGCCACCAGCAGAGGAGGGGAGGACTACGAGCAGTACTTC.

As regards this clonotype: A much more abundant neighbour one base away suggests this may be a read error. CDR3 DNA sequence: TGCGCCAGCAGCTATGACCCCGGGACAAGGATGGGAGAGCAGTACTTC. Its translation: CASSYDPGTRMGEQYF. The chain joins TRBV5-1 to TRBJ2-7, with TRBD1 as a possible D gene (6 bases). CDR3 length: 16 residues. Trimming stripped 3 bases from V and 7 bases from J, with 23 bases between. Germline lookup yields CDR1 SGHRS and CDR2 YFSETQ.

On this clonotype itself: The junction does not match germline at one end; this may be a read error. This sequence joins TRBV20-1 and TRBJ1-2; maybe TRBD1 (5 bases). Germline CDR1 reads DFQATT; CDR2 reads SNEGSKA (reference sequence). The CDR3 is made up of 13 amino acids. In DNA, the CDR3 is TGCAGTGCTAGAGTTGGGGCGGGCTATGTCTACACCTTC. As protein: CSARVGAGYVYTF.

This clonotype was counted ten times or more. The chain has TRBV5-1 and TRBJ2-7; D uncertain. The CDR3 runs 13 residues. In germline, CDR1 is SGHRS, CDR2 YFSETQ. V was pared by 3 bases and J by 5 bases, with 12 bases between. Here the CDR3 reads CASSSLGGDEQYF. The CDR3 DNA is TGCGCCAGCAGCTCGCTGGGTGGAGACGAGCAGTACTTC.

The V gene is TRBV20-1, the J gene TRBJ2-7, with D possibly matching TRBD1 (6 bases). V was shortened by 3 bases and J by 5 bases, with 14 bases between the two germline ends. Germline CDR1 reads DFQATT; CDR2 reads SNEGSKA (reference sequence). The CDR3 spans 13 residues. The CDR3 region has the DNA TGCAGTGCTAGTAAACAGGGTATCCACGAGCAGTACTTC. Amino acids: CSASKQGIHEQYF.

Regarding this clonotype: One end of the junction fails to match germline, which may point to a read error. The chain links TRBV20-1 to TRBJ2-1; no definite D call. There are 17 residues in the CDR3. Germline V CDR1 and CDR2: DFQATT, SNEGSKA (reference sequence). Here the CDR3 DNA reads TGCTGTGCTAGGGATCCCTTTGGGTCGGACTCCTACAATGAGCAGTTCTTC. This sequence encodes CCARDPFGSDSYNEQFF.

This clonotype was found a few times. This CDR3 is CSARGLGAYAKNIQYF. CDR3 DNA sequence: TGCAGTGCTAGGGGCCTGGGTGCATATGCCAAAAACATTCAGTACTTC. The chain joins TRBV20-1 to TRBJ2-4; D gene ambiguous. Germline-derived CDR1 and CDR2 are DFQATT and SNEGSKA (reference sequence). V was pared by 3 bases and J by 1 base, with 16 bases between. The CDR3 covers 16 residues.

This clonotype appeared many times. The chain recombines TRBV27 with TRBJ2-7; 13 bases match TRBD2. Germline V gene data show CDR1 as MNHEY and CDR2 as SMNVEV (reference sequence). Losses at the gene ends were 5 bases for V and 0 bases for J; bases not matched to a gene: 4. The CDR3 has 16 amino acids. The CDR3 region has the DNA TGTGCCAGCAGTAGACTAGCGGGAGGCGGCTCCTACGAGCAGTACTTC. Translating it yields CASSRLAGGGSYEQYF.

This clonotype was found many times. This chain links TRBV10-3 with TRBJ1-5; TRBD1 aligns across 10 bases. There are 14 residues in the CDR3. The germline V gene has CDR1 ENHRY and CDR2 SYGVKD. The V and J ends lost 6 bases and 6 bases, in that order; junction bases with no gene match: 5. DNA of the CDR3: TGTGCCATCAGGGGGACAGGGGACTTTCAGCCCCAGCATTTT. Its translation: CAIRGTGDFQPQHF.

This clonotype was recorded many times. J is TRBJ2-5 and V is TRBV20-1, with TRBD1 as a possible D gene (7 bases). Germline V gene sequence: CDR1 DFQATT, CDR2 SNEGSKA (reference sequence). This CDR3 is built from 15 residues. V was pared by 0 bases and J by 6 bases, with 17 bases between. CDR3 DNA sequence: TGCAGTGCTAGAGATCAGGGGGGCCTATGGAAGACCCAGTACTTC. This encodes CSARDQGGLWKTQYF.

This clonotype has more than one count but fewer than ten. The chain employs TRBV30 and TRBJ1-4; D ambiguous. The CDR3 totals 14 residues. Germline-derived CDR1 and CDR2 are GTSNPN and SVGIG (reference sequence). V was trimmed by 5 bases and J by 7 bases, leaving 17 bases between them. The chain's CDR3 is CAWEKKAVSEKLFF. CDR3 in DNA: TGTGCCTGGGAAAAAAAGGCGGTTTCTGAAAAACTGTTTTTT.

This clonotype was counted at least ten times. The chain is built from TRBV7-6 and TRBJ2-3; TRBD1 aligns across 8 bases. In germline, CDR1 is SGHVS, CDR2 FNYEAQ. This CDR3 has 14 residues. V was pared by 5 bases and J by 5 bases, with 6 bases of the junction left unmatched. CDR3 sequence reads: CASSAGTGEDTQYF. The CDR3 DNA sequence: TGTGCCAGCAGCGCCGGGACAGGTGAAGATACGCAGTATTTT.

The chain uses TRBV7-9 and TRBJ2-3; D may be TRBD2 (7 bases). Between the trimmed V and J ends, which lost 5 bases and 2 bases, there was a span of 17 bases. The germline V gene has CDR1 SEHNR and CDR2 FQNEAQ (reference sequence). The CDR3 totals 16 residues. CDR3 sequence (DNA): TGTGCCAGCAGCACGGGGGGCGGGAGACACACAGATACGCAGTATTTT. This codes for CASSTGGGRHTDTQYF.

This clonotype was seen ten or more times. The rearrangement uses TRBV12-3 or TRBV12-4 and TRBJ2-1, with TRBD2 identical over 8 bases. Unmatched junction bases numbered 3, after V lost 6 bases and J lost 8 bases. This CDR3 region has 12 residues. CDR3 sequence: CASRSGGDEQFF. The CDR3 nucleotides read TGTGCCAGCAGATCCGGGGGGGATGAGCAGTTCTTC.

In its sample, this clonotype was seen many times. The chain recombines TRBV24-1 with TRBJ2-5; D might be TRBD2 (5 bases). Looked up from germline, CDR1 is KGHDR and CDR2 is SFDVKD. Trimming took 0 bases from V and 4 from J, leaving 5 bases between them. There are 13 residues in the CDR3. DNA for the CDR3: TGTGCCACCAGTGATTTGGGAGGAGAGACCCAGTACTTC. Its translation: CATSDLGGETQYF.

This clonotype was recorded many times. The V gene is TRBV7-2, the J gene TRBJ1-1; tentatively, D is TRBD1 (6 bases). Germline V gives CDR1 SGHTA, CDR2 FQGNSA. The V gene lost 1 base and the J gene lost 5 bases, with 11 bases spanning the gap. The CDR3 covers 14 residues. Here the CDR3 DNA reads TGTGCCAGCAGCTTAGGAGGGGGGTTGACTGAAGCTTTCTTT. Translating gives CASSLGGGLTEAFF.

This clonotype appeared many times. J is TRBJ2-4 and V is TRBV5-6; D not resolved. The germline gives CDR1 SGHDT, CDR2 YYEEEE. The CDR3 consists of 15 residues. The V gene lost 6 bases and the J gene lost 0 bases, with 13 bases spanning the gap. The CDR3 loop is CASKRRTLAKNIQYF. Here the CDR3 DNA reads TGTGCCAGCAAACGGAGAACTCTAGCCAAAAACATTCAGTACTTC.

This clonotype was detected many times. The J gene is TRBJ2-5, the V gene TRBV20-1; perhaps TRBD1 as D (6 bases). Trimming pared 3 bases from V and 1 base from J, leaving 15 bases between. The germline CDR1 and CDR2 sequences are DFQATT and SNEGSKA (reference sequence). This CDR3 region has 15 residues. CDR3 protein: CSARRRGSTQETQYF. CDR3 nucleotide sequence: TGCAGTGCTAGGCGAAGGGGGTCTACCCAAGAGACCCAGTACTTC.

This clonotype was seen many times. This chain's CDR3 is CASSLGPGGSGTDTQYF. CDR3 DNA sequence: TGTGCCAGCAGCTTAGGTCCCGGGGGTAGCGGTACAGATACGCAGTATTTT. V usage is TRBV11-2 and J usage is TRBJ2-3, with a possible D match to TRBD2 (6 bases). The length of the CDR3 is 17 residues. Trimming took off 1 base at V and 3 bases at J, with 17 bases between the two ends. Germline V gives CDR1 SGHAT, CDR2 FQNNGV.

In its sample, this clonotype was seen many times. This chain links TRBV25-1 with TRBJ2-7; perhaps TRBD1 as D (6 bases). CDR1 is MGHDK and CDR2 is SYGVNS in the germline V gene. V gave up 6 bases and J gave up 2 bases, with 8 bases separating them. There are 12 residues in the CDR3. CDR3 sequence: CASRDSPYEQYF. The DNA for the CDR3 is TGTGCCAGCAGGGACAGTCCCTACGAGCAGTACTTC.